This T cell receptor beta chain was captured in a study of T-cell memory formation after mild COVID-19 listed by TCRdb under 2021. Background for the entire study: TCR sequence clusters from the two donors were found to be largely donor specific. The cohort was made up of two young adult volunteers, one female and one male, who were previously healthy. In a couple of donors, T-cell clones that expanded and contracted after mild COVID-19 were followed by sequencing TCRalpha and TCRbeta repertoires longitudinally.

Broad study findings and their caveats: Contracting CD4+ clones were located mainly in the CM and EM memory subsets, whereas CD8+ clones were found to be enriched in EMRA. Balanced CD4/CD8 phenotypes were observed for clones contracting from day 15 to 85, whereas a bias towards CD4+ was observed for a second wave of clones expanding from day 15 to 37. Some responding clones were found in pre-infection memory, which suggests that pre-existing cross-reactive memory T cells took part in the SARS-CoV-2 response. The study covered only a couple of mild cases, and larger cohorts including severe cases with pre-infection samples were considered necessary. Whether the second-wave clones peaking on day 37 were SARS-CoV-2 specific was not confirmed.

PBMCs were isolated by Ficoll-Paque density gradient centrifugation. Reading from cysteine to phenylalanine, the CDR3 counts 14 amino acids. The CDR3 DNA has 42 bases and is translated from base 1. Looking up the germline V gene yields CDR1 SQVTM and CDR2 ANQGSEA. V is cut back by 6 bases and J by 3 bases, with 9 bases in the junction unmatched. For sequencing, an Illumina NovaSeq 6000 was employed. TCRalpha and TCRbeta cDNA libraries were constructed by 5'RACE with constant-segment primers, with sample barcodes and unique molecular identifiers being introduced. RNA was extracted from every sample with Trizol reagent. The libraries were amplified in two PCR steps, and the second step added a second sample barcode and Illumina TruSeq adapters. Sequencing of the libraries was done on an Illumina NovaSeq, producing 2 x 150 bp paired-end reads. In the paper's pipeline: With migec v1.2.7, reads were demultiplexed and then collapsed into UMI-guided consensus sequences. With mixcr v2.1.11, UMI consensuses were aligned to TRA and TRB V and J templates and assembled into clonotypes. Clonotypes were classified as expanded or contracted when called significant by both edgeR and NoisET, with noise models trained on biological replicates. For edgeR calls, a false discovery rate-adjusted p below 0.01 and a log2 fold-change threshold of 1 were applied. As an exploratory analysis of dynamics, max-normalized trajectories of the 1000 most abundant clonotypes were examined by PCA with hierarchical clustering. Separately sequenced CD4+ and CD8+ repertoires were used to assign a CD4 or CD8 phenotype to each responding clone. TCRdb redid the processing of the public reads, applying fastp at Q25 and MiXCR, and retained in-frame beta chains. CDR3 protein sequences are deduplicated, and each keeps its most common genes and DNA. None of the V and J calls come from the authors' own analysis; TCRdb made them. The sample records hundreds of thousands of distinct CDR3 sequences, more than 15% of which are singletons. The ten largest clones take up about 11% of the sample.

This clonotype has only a few counts. It lacks a known antigen. Base qualities are not at hand, and no much larger clone is one base apart. The sequence links TRBV29-1 to TRBJ2-7, and TRBD2 aligns with 9 junction nucleotides. Material for sequencing was PBMCs or a T cell subset sorted from them (not recorded which). The sequence came from an adult woman who had mild COVID-19 (a few samples of this study predate the infection). The sample titles of this study are shuffled in the database, so cell type and time point are left out; the donor was told from shared clones. The CDR3 reads CSVRPGTSLYEQYF. The bases are TGCAGCGTCCGTCCCGGGACTAGCCTCTACGAGCAGTACTTC.